The rows below give T cell receptor beta chains drawn from one sample of a study of radiotherapy plus CTLA-4 blockade in lung cancer. Some clones are missing from TCRdb's copy, which holds only in-frame ones; the method was immunoSEQ multiplex PCR. The data hold roughly 50,000 clones, with 79% observed a single time. This specimen was peripheral blood, taken from a patient treated with radiotherapy plus ipilimumab. The receptors derive from a human donor with non-small cell lung cancer who had a partial response to radiotherapy plus ipilimumab. Both conserved end residues are part of each CDR3. A D gene is named only where the DNA matches it firmly. Clone size, where shown, is once, few, many, or a class for clones that have expanded.

d_call | j_call | clone_size | v_call | cdr3_aa | cdr3_nt
TRBD1 | TRBJ2-5 | - | TRBV11-2 | CASSLGGQGVETQYF | TGTGCCAGCAGCTTAGGGGGACAGGGGGTAGAGACCCAGTACTTC
- | TRBJ2-2 | - | TRBV7-2 | CASSLAPVNTGELFF | TGTGCCAGCAGCTTAGCTCCAGTGAACACCGGGGAGCTGTTTTTT
- | TRBJ2-1 | - | TRBV19 | CASSPTGEAYNEQFF | TGTGCCAGTAGTCCCACAGGGGAGGCCTACAATGAGCAGTTCTTC
- | TRBJ2-7 | - | TRBV19 | CASSMLESYEQHF | TGTGCCAGTAGTATGTTGGAGTCCTACGAGCAGCACTTC
- | TRBJ1-1 | - | TRBV7-8 | CASSLVGGVIEAFF | TGTGCCAGCAGCTTAGTTGGCGGGGTTATTGAAGCTTTCTTT
- | TRBJ2-2 | few | TRBV11-3 | CASSLQGPTGELFF | TGTGCCAGCAGCTTACAGGGTCCCACCGGGGAGCTGTTTTTT
- | TRBJ1-1 | - | TRBV19 | CASAQGRRTEAFF | TGTGCCAGTGCACAGGGAAGGCGCACTGAAGCTTTCTTT
TRBD1 | TRBJ1-2 | few | TRBV2 | CASSDPQGVTDGYTF | TGTGCCAGCAGTGACCCACAGGGGGTAACGGACGGCTACACCTTC
- | TRBJ2-2 | - | TRBV14 | CASSRRTENTGELFF | TGTGCCAGCAGCCGCCGGACAGAGAACACCGGGGAGCTGTTTTTT
- | TRBJ1-1 | few | TRBV4-2 | CASSRLLRVGTEAFF | TGTGCCAGCAGCCGACTCCTCCGAGTTGGTACTGAAGCTTTCTTT
- | TRBJ2-7 | few | TRBV5-6 | CASSLAGGPYEQYF | TGTGCCAGCAGCTTAGCCGGAGGGCCCTACGAGCAGTACTTC
- | TRBJ2-5 | - | TRBV2 | CASSGSGGETQYF | TGTGCCAGCAGTGGGTCAGGGGGGGAGACCCAGTACTTC
TRBD1 | TRBJ1-2 | - | TRBV7-9 | CASSPTGGYGYTF | TGTGCCAGCAGCCCGACAGGGGGTTATGGCTACACCTTC
- | TRBJ1-2 | - | TRBV4-3 | CASSQEVLTDGYTF | TGCGCCAGCAGCCAAGAGGTGTTAACAGATGGCTACACCTTC
- | TRBJ1-1 | - | TRBV6-5 | CASSASGTQEAFF | TGTGCCAGCAGTGCCTCCGGGACACAAGAAGCTTTCTTT
TRBD2 | TRBJ2-5 | few | TRBV11-2 | CASSPWTSGETQYF | TGTGCCAGCAGCCCATGGACTAGCGGGGAGACCCAGTACTTC
TRBD2 | TRBJ2-2 | few | TRBV11-2 | CASSLSGGIPTGELFF | TGTGCCAGCAGCCTTAGCGGGGGGATACCCACCGGGGAGCTGTTTTTT
- | TRBJ2-5 | - | TRBV2 | CASSELLYQETQYF | TGTGCCAGCAGCGAACTACTGTACCAAGAGACCCAGTACTTC
- | TRBJ2-1 | - | TRBV7-9 | CASSPLGSGVLNEQFF | TGTGCCAGCAGTCCGCTCGGGAGCGGAGTCTTAAATGAGCAGTTCTTC
TRBD2 | TRBJ2-1 | - | TRBV5-4 | CASSLGLAGGSYNEQFF | TGTGCCAGCAGCTTGGGACTAGCGGGGGGTTCCTACAATGAGCAGTTCTTC
- | TRBJ2-2 | - | TRBV27 | CASSLGRNTGELFF | TGTGCCAGCAGTTTGGGGAGAAACACCGGGGAGCTGTTTTTT
TRBD1 | TRBJ1-2 | - | TRBV4-3 | CASSQSRRQGIYGYTF | TGCGCCAGCAGCCAAAGTCGGAGACAGGGCATTTATGGCTACACCTTC
TRBD1 | TRBJ2-5 | - | TRBV5-8 | CASRHLVGGSETQYF | TGTGCCAGCAGGCACTTGGTAGGGGGCTCTGAGACCCAGTACTTC
TRBD1 | TRBJ1-4 | - | TRBV5-1 | CASSLGRGEEKLFF | TGCGCCAGCAGCTTGGGCAGGGGGGAAGAAAAACTGTTTTTT
TRBD1 | TRBJ2-3 | - | TRBV5-1 | CASSPGQGAGTDTQYF | TGCGCCAGCAGCCCCGGACAGGGGGCCGGGACAGATACGCAGTATTTT
- | TRBJ1-2 | - | TRBV6-1 | CASSQRLNYGYTF | TGTGCCAGCAGCCAGCGACTCAACTATGGCTACACCTTC
- | TRBJ2-3 | - | TRBV21-1 | CASSTRDSSTDTQYF | TGTGCCAGCAGCACCAGGGACAGTAGCACAGATACGCAGTATTTT
TRBD1 | TRBJ2-7 | - | TRBV5-1 | CASSSRGTVAYEQYF | TGCGCCAGCAGCTCGAGAGGGACAGTCGCCTACGAGCAGTACTTC
- | TRBJ1-1 | once | TRBV2 | CASSERGHQLTEAFF | TGTGCCAGCAGTGAAAGAGGACATCAACTCACTGAAGCTTTCTTT
TRBD2 | TRBJ2-5 | - | TRBV5-1 | CASSLKLAGQETQYF | TGCGCCAGCAGCTTGAAACTAGCGGGCCAAGAGACCCAGTACTTC
TRBD2 | TRBJ2-2 | - | TRBV5-6 | CATPGRDGELFF | TGTGCCACCCCTGGGAGGGACGGGGAGCTGTTTTTT
- | TRBJ2-3 | - | TRBV6-6 | CASSYDTLSTDTQYF | TGTGCCAGCAGTTACGACACATTAAGCACAGATACGCAGTATTTT
- | TRBJ1-5 | once | TRBV19 | CASSIAPGDSNQPQHF | TGTGCCAGTAGTATAGCCCCAGGGGATAGCAATCAGCCCCAGCATTTT
- | TRBJ2-4 | - | TRBV6-1 | CASSESGGLGIQYF | TGTGCCAGCAGTGAAAGTGGGGGGTTGGGCATTCAGTACTTC
TRBD1 | TRBJ2-2 | - | TRBV5-1 | CASSLEVRQDRGTGELFF | TGCGCCAGCAGCTTGGAGGTTCGACAGGACAGGGGAACCGGGGAGCTGTTTTTT
TRBD2 | TRBJ2-5 | - | TRBV11-2 | CASSPGGLAGKETQYF | TGTGCCAGCTCGCCTGGCGGGCTAGCGGGGAAGGAGACCCAGTACTTC
- | TRBJ2-2 | - | TRBV4-1 | CASSQPHPSGGELFF | TGCGCCAGCAGCCAACCCCACCCCAGCGGCGGGGAGCTGTTTTTT
TRBD2 | TRBJ2-3 | - | TRBV9 | CASSLGLAGGSDTQYF | TGTGCCAGCAGCCTGGGACTAGCGGGGGGGTCAGATACGCAGTATTTT
TRBD1 | TRBJ1-5 | - | TRBV5-1 | CASSCYRGSPPQHF | TGCGCCAGCAGCTGCTACAGGGGGTCCCCCCCCCAGCATTTT
- | TRBJ2-1 | few | TRBV5-1 | CASGRGRGYNEQFF | TGCGCCAGCGGTCGAGGCAGGGGATACAATGAGCAGTTCTTC
- | TRBJ2-7 | - | TRBV6-1 | CASSLGGSLPYEQYF | TGTGCCAGCAGCCTGGGCGGGTCTTTACCCTACGAGCAGTACTTC
- | TRBJ2-2 | few | TRBV4-1 | CASSQVETGELFF | TGCGCCAGCAGCCAAGTAGAAACCGGGGAGCTGTTTTTT
- | TRBJ2-7 | - | TRBV10-3 | CAISGGLGAYEQYF | TGTGCCATCAGTGGTGGACTCGGGGCCTACGAGCAGTACTTC
TRBD1 | TRBJ1-4 | - | TRBV7-8 | CASSFRTGEDEKLFF | TGTGCCAGCAGCTTCCGGACAGGGGAAGACGAAAAACTGTTTTTT
TRBD1 | TRBJ1-1 | few | TRBV18 | CASSPTGTTEAFF | TGTGCCAGCTCACCGACAGGGACCACTGAAGCTTTCTTT
- | TRBJ2-3 | - | TRBV5-1 | CASSLGQGHGTDTQYF | TGCGCCAGCAGCTTGGGGCAGGGGCATGGCACAGATACGCAGTATTTT
- | TRBJ1-1 | - | TRBV7-2 | CASSLNSYVPREAFF | TGTGCCAGCAGCTTAAATAGCTATGTTCCCCGTGAAGCTTTCTTT
TRBD2 | TRBJ2-5 | - | TRBV19 | CASSMGGHQETQYF | TGTGCCAGTAGTATGGGAGGGCACCAAGAGACCCAGTACTTC
TRBD1 | TRBJ2-1 | - | TRBV7-8 | CASSPPGQGVTNEQFF | TGTGCCAGCAGCCCTCCGGGACAGGGGGTGACCAATGAGCAGTTCTTC
TRBD2 | TRBJ2-2 | - | TRBV5-1 | CASSPGLAGGRNTGELFF | TGCGCCAGCAGCCCAGGACTAGCGGGGGGCCGCAACACCGGGGAGCTGTTTTTT
- | TRBJ2-7 | - | TRBV7-6 | CASSVSREYEQYF | TGTGCCAGCAGCGTAAGCAGGGAATACGAGCAGTACTTC
TRBD1 | TRBJ1-2 | once | TRBV10-3 | CAIRGTGVWYGYTF | TGTGCCATCAGGGGGACAGGGGTTTGGTATGGCTACACCTTC
- | TRBJ2-2 | - | TRBV4-2 | CASSQDGLLTGELFF | TGTGCCAGCAGCCAAGACGGACTCCTCACCGGGGAGCTGTTTTTT
TRBD1 | TRBJ1-5 | once | TRBV6-5 | CASSFGTALRNQPQHF | TGTGCCAGCAGTTTTGGGACAGCCCTAAGGAATCAGCCCCAGCATTTT
TRBD1 | TRBJ1-4 | few | TRBV6-1 | CASSPRTGNEKLFF | TGTGCCAGCAGCCCCCGGACAGGGAACGAAAAACTGTTTTTT
TRBD1 | TRBJ1-6 | - | TRBV28 | CASSPTGVVSPLHF | TGTGCCAGCAGTCCGACAGGGGTGGTTTCACCCCTCCACTTT
- | TRBJ1-2 | - | TRBV4-1 | CASSQENAGLNYGYTF | TGCGCCAGCAGCCAAGAGAACGCAGGTTTAAACTATGGCTACACCTTC
- | TRBJ2-5 | once | TRBV25-1 | CASSEYGGETQYF | TGTGCCAGCAGTGAATATGGGGGGGAGACCCAGTACTTC
- | TRBJ1-4 | - | TRBV6-6 | CASSYDHGGEKLFF | TGTGCCAGCAGTTACGACCACGGCGGGGAAAAACTGTTTTTT
TRBD1 | TRBJ1-5 | - | TRBV2 | CASSDRGRVNQPQHF | TGTGCCAGCAGCGACAGGGGGCGAGTTAATCAGCCCCAGCATTTT